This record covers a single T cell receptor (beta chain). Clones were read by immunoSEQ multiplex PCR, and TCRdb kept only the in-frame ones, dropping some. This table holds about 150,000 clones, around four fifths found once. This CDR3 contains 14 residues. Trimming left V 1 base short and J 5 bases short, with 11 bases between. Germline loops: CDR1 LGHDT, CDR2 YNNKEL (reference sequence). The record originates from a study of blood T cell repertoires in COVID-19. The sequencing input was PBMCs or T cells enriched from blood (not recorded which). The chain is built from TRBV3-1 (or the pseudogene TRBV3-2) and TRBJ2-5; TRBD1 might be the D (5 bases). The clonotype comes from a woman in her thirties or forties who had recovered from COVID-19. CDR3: CASSQAGYTETQYF. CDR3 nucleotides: TGTGCCAGCAGCCAAGCAGGGTATACGGAGACCCAGTACTTC.